The 13 T cell receptor beta chains given below trace back to one sample, sequenced in a study of shared clonotypes between healthy human individuals. TCRdb's copy holds only in-frame clones and misses some; the assay was immunoSEQ multiplex PCR. Of about 2 million clones detected, 95% appear once; the ten largest clones hold 0.13%. Sequenced input: naive CD4+ T cells sorted from blood. Subset noted: CD45RA+ positively selected. Every receptor here comes from a man aged 18 to 30 in good health.

The gene calls are TRBV30 and TRBJ1-2, with 8 bases identical to TRBD1. V was clipped by 3 bases and J by 2 bases; unmatched bases: 8. In germline, CDR1 is GTSNPN, CDR2 SVGIG (reference sequence). The CDR3 loop spans 15 amino acids. The CDR3 DNA reads TGTGCCTGGAGAACGACCCGGGACAGGAACTATGGCTACACCTTC. It translates to CAWRTTRDRNYGYTF.

This sequence joins TRBV19 and TRBJ1-4, with 12 nucleotides matching TRBD1. Per germline, CDR1 LNHDA and CDR2 SQIVND (reference sequence). The CDR3 spans 16 residues. J gave up 3 bases and V 10 bases, and 9 bases lay outside the gene matches. In nucleotides, the CDR3 is TGTGCCACCAGGGACAGGGGGCGGAGGTCTAATGAAAAACTGTTTTTT. Translating gives CATRDRGRRSNEKLFF.

The chain has TRBV29-1 and TRBJ2-5; D not certain. The V and J ends lost 4 bases and 5 bases respectively, with 11 bases between them. Per the germline V gene, CDR1 is SQVTM and CDR2 is ANQGSEA. The length of the CDR3 is 12 residues. CDR3 amino acids: CSVAPGAETQYF. The DNA for the CDR3 is TGCAGCGTTGCGCCCGGAGCGGAGACCCAGTACTTC. Supplemented by reference TRBV29-1 and TRBJ2-5, the full variable domain reads SAVISQKPSRDICQRGTSLTIQCQVDSQVTMMFWYRQQPGQSLTLIATANQGSEATYESGFVIDKFPISRPNLTFSTLTVSNMSPEDSSIYLCSVAPGAETQYFGPGTRLLVL.

The rearrangement links TRBV4-1 to TRBJ2-1; 8 bases match TRBD2. Germline-derived CDR1 and CDR2 are MGHRA and YSYEKL. V gave up 1 base and J gave up 2 bases; unmatched junction bases: 7. There are 17 residues in the CDR3. The chain's CDR3 is CASSQVAGLEAYNEQFF. CDR3 bases: TGCGCCAGCAGCCAAGTCGCGGGACTAGAGGCCTACAATGAGCAGTTCTTC.

This chain links TRBV11-2 with TRBJ2-7, with a weak D call TRBD1 (5 bases). The V end lost 1 base, the J end lost 3 bases, and 10 bases lay between the germline ends. Germline CDR1 reads SGHAT; CDR2 reads FQNNGV. The CDR3 has 14 amino acids. DNA of the CDR3: TGTGCCAGCAGCTTAGTTGGCCAGGGCTACGAGCAGTACTTC. Protein product: CASSLVGQGYEQYF.

This CDR3 is CASSTRTGENYGYTF. CDR3 nucleotides: TGTGCCAGCAGTACCCGGACAGGGGAAAACTATGGCTACACCTTC. The chain combines TRBV6-5 with TRBJ1-2; 9 positions agree with TRBD1. Germline assignment: CDR1 MNHEY and CDR2 SVGAGI. The V and J ends lost 5 bases and 2 bases, in that order; junction bases with no gene match: 6. CDR3 size: 15 residues.

This chain links TRBV4-1 with TRBJ2-2; D unclear. The CDR3 covers 12 residues. V lost 3 bases and J lost 8, with 7 bases in between. CDR1 is MGHRA and CDR2 is YSYEKL in the germline V gene. CDR3 bases: TGCGCCAGCAGCCACTCGCAGGGGGAGCTGTTTTTT. Translated: CASSHSQGELFF.

This clone was found once. The J gene is TRBJ2-7, the V gene TRBV30; D not certain. The V end lost 4 bases, the J end lost 5 bases, and 9 bases lay between the germline ends. CDR1 and CDR2 (germline): GTSNPN, SVGIG (reference sequence). The CDR3 has 11 amino acids. CDR3 bases: TGTGCCTGGAACTATGTGCACGAGCAGTACTTC. It specifies CAWNYVHEQYF.

The gene calls are TRBV10-3 and TRBJ1-1, with no clear D. V lost 6 bases and J lost 1, with 12 bases in between. This CDR3 contains 14 residues. The germline V gene encodes CDR1 ENHRY and CDR2 SYGVKD. CDR3 sequence (DNA): TGTGCCATCAGCGTTGGGGTTGGGAACACTGAAGCTTTCTTT. This gives the protein CAISVGVGNTEAFF.

V and J are TRBV18 and TRBJ2-6; D ambiguous. Deletions cut 4 bases from V and 0 bases from J, with 4 bases between. The germline CDR1 and CDR2 sequences are KGHSH and LQKENI. The CDR3 has 14 amino acids. The CDR3 loop reads CASSRDSGANVLTF. CDR3 bases: TGTGCCAGCTCACGGGACTCTGGGGCCAACGTCCTGACTTTC.

The V and J genes are TRBV5-6 and TRBJ2-2; possible D gene TRBD1, 5 bases. The CDR3 covers 15 residues. Trimming removed 0 bases from V and 2 bases from J, with 8 bases in between. From germline, CDR1 is SGHDT and CDR2 YYEEEE. The CDR3 sequence: CASSLVQGNTGELFF. CDR3 coding DNA: TGTGCCAGCAGCTTGGTCCAGGGTAACACCGGGGAGCTGTTTTTT.

This clone showed up just once. V usage is TRBV5-1 and J usage is TRBJ1-1, with 12 bases fitting TRBD1. CDR3 length equals 15 residues. Germline V gives CDR1 SGHRS, CDR2 YFSETQ. With V trimmed by 4 bases and J by 11 bases, 12 bases remained unmatched. The CDR3 region has the DNA TGCGCCAGCAGCCTAAGGGACAGGGGGCGCGAAGAGGCTTTCTTT. As protein: CASSLRDRGREEAFF.

The V call is TRBV10-1, the J call TRBJ2-7; 9 bases line up with TRBD1. The germline V gene has CDR1 WNHNN and CDR2 SYGVQD (reference sequence). The CDR3 is made up of 14 amino acids. V lost 8 bases to trimming and J lost 3 bases; unmatched junction nucleotides: 8. CDR3: CASAPGTGSYEQYF. CDR3 DNA sequence: TGCGCCAGCGCCCCAGGGACAGGGAGCTACGAGCAGTACTTC.